These 26 T cell receptor beta chains originate from one sample sequenced in a study of CD8 T cells in Susac syndrome. RNA totalling about 0.45 to 1 ug underwent reverse transcription with random hexamers. TCRdb reprocessed the immunoSEQ multiplex PCR reads via MiXCR and lists one record per CDR3 protein. Seen here are over 150,000 distinct CDR3 sequences, just under 95% observed once, and the top ten hold about 0.1%. The sample consisted of CD4+ T cells from PBMCs. The source is a human donor with Susac syndrome.

The rearrangement links TRBV12-3 or TRBV12-4 to TRBJ1-1; D unresolved. This CDR3 contains 13 residues. Deletions cut 5 bases from V and 6 bases from J, with 13 bases between. This CDR3 reads CASSLEGFAEAFF. Here the CDR3 DNA reads TGTGCCAGCAGTCTGGAGGGCTTCGCTGAAGCTTTCTTT.

This chain uses TRBV29-1 with TRBJ2-2; 7 bases fit TRBD1. Trimming took 6 bases from V and 3 from J; bases not matched to a gene: 4. The germline CDR1 and CDR2 sequences are SQVTM and ANQGSEA. The CDR3 extends over 13 amino acids. The CDR3 is CSVGQRYTGELFF. DNA for the CDR3: TGCAGCGTGGGACAGCGATACACCGGGGAGCTGTTTTTT.

This rearrangement joins TRBV11-2 to TRBJ2-7; tentatively, D is TRBD1 (5 bases). V lost 4 bases and J lost 9, with 13 bases in between. This CDR3 has 12 residues. Germline CDR1 is SGHAT and CDR2 is FQNNGV. This CDR3 is CASSSQTVGQYF. CDR3 DNA sequence: TGTGCCAGCAGCTCTCAGACAGTGGGGCAGTACTTC.

The V and J genes are TRBV12-3 or TRBV12-4 and TRBJ1-1; tentative D call: TRBD1 (5 bases). Trimming took off 6 bases at V and 1 base at J, with 9 bases between the two ends. This CDR3 region has 13 residues. This CDR3 is CASRTTGNTEAFF. DNA for the CDR3: TGTGCCAGCAGAACAACAGGGAACACTGAAGCTTTCTTT.

The CDR3 bases are TGTGCCAGCAGCCAAGATCTTACCGGCGGAGATACGCAGTATTTT. It specifies CASSQDLTGGDTQYF. This chain connects TRBV3-1 to TRBJ2-3, with D unresolved. The CDR3 has 15 residues. Germline V lookup: CDR1 LGHDT, CDR2 YNNKEL (reference sequence). The V and J ends lost 0 bases and 5 bases respectively, with 12 bases between them.

This clonotype was picked up a small number of times. V and J are TRBV6-2 or TRBV6-3 and TRBJ1-1; D unclear. The CDR3 has 13 amino acids. CDR1 and CDR2 from the germline V gene are MNHEY and SVGEGT. Trimming stripped 2 bases from V and 1 base from J, with 5 bases between. CDR3 protein: CASSYRGNTEAFF. The DNA of the CDR3 is TGTGCCAGCAGTTACCGGGGGAACACTGAAGCTTTCTTT.

The V gene is TRBV7-9, the J gene TRBJ1-2; unclear D gene. Germline V CDR1 and CDR2: SEHNR, FQNEAQ (reference sequence). The ends were cut back, 4 bases at V and 6 bases at J, with 9 bases in the middle. The CDR3 length is 12 residues. Written as DNA, the CDR3 is TGTGCCAGCAGCTCGAGGGCTGATGGCTACACCTTC. This encodes CASSSRADGYTF. The variable domain in full, completed from reference TRBV7-9 and TRBJ1-2, reads DTGVSQNPRHKITKRGQNVTFRCDPISEHNRLYWYRQTLGQGPEFLTYFQNEAQLEKSRLLSDRFSAERPKGSFSTLEIQRTEQGDSAMYLCASSSRADGYTFGSGTRLTVV.

This clonotype appeared a single time. V and J are TRBV5-1 and TRBJ2-7; tentative D call: TRBD2 (6 bases). The V gene lost 0 bases and the J gene lost 3 bases, with 22 bases spanning the gap. From germline, CDR1 is SGHRS and CDR2 YFSETQ. The CDR3 extends over 18 amino acids. The DNA of the CDR3 is TGCGCCAGCAGCTTGGGGCCCCCAGGGAGGAGTAAGAACTACGAGCAGTACTTC. It translates to CASSLGPPGRSKNYEQYF.

This clonotype turned up a few times. This chain uses TRBV30 with TRBJ2-7; D ambiguous. The V end lost 1 base, the J end lost 2 bases, and 3 bases lay between the germline ends. This CDR3 has 11 amino acids. Germline assignment: CDR1 GTSNPN and CDR2 SVGIG (reference sequence). The CDR3 reads CAWSGTYEQYF. The CDR3 DNA sequence: TGTGCCTGGAGTGGAACCTACGAGCAGTACTTC.

The chain recombines TRBV3-1 with TRBJ2-1, with D maybe TRBD1 (5 bases). CDR1 and CDR2 (germline): LGHDT, YNNKEL (reference sequence). This CDR3 has 14 amino acids. The ends were cut back, 3 bases at V and 8 bases at J, with 14 bases in the middle. CDR3 sequence: CASSQLGANDEQFF. In nucleotides, the CDR3 is TGTGCCAGCAGCCAGCTTGGGGCAAACGATGAGCAGTTCTTC.

The chain has TRBV2 and TRBJ2-3, with D maybe TRBD2 (7 bases). The CDR3 extends over 16 amino acids. V lost 6 bases, J lost 5 bases, and 21 bases lay in between. The germline V gene encodes CDR1 SNHLY and CDR2 FYNNEI. CDR3 nucleotides: TGTGCCAGCAGAGGGAGAGCGGGGATACAGGGAGATACGCAGTATTTT. Protein product: CASRGRAGIQGDTQYF.

The chain combines TRBV6-5 with TRBJ2-7; tentatively, D is TRBD2 (6 bases). The V end lost 0 bases, the J end lost 5 bases, and 11 bases lay between the germline ends. CDR1 is MNHEY and CDR2 is SVGAGI in the germline V gene. This CDR3 spans 14 amino acids. The chain's CDR3 is CASSYSNSGDEQYF. The CDR3 DNA is TGTGCCAGCAGTTACTCGAATAGCGGCGACGAGCAGTACTTC.

Only a few counts were recorded for this clonotype. The chain has TRBV7-3 and TRBJ2-5; tentatively, D is TRBD1 (6 bases). Germline values: CDR1 SGHTA, CDR2 FQGTGA. Trimming stripped 5 bases from V and 4 bases from J, with 11 bases between. The CDR3 sequence is 13 residues long. CDR3 nucleotides: TGTGCCAGCAGCCCCAGGGGCGGAGAGACCCAGTACTTC. Translation gives CASSPRGGETQYF.

The chain recombines TRBV10-3 with TRBJ2-7, with D perhaps given as TRBD1 or TRBD2 (6 bases each). The CDR3 covers 15 residues. Germline V gene sequence: CDR1 ENHRY, CDR2 SYGVKD. V lost 0 bases to trimming and J lost 1 base, with 10 bases between them. CDR3 protein: CAISESGGPSYEQYF. CDR3 sequence (DNA): TGTGCCATCAGTGAGTCTGGGGGGCCTTCCTACGAGCAGTACTTC.

The chain uses TRBV30 and TRBJ2-5, with D possibly being TRBD1 (6 bases). The CDR3 totals 14 residues. The germline gives CDR1 GTSNPN, CDR2 SVGIG (reference sequence). V dropped 5 bases and J dropped 0 bases, with 13 bases sitting between them. CDR3 in DNA: TGTGCCTGGGGCATACAGGGAAACCAAGAGACCCAGTACTTC. Amino acids: CAWGIQGNQETQYF.

The chain couples TRBV3-1 to TRBJ2-1; the D gene could be TRBD1 or TRBD2 (5 bases each). Germline V gene sequence: CDR1 LGHDT, CDR2 YNNKEL (reference sequence). The V gene lost 3 bases and the J gene lost 10 bases, with 13 bases spanning the gap. This CDR3 contains 13 residues. The CDR3 bases are TGTGCCAGCAGCCAGGCCTCCAGGGAGGAGCAGTTCTTC. Its protein product is CASSQASREEQFF.

This clonotype was observed a single time. The V and J genes are TRBV6-5 and TRBJ2-3; D ambiguous. The V gene lost 0 bases and the J gene lost 6 bases, with 16 bases spanning the gap. CDR1 and CDR2 from the germline V gene are MNHEY and SVGAGI. The CDR3 covers 16 residues. The CDR3 spells CASSYSLDQSTDTQYF. The CDR3 DNA reads as TGTGCCAGCAGTTACTCTCTGGACCAGAGTACCGATACGCAGTATTTT.

V is TRBV13 and J is TRBJ2-3, with 10 bases matching TRBD2. Germline assignment: CDR1 PRHDT and CDR2 FYEKMQ (reference sequence). The CDR3 is 15 amino acids. V shed 4 bases and J 5 bases; nucleotides not matched to a gene: 6. The CDR3 reads CASSSGTSAGDTQYF. The CDR3 DNA follows: TGTGCCAGCAGCTCAGGGACTAGCGCGGGAGATACGCAGTATTTT.

V gene TRBV30 combines with J gene TRBJ1-1; D ambiguous. Germline V gives CDR1 GTSNPN, CDR2 SVGIG (reference sequence). The CDR3 runs 13 residues. Trimming cost V 0 bases and J 1 base, with 6 bases left between them. Here the CDR3 DNA reads TGTGCCTGGAGTGTTGTCAGGAACACTGAAGCTTTCTTT. Its protein is CAWSVVRNTEAFF. Supplemented by reference TRBV30 and TRBJ1-1, the full variable domain reads SQTIHQWPATLVQPVGSPLSLECTVEGTSNPNLYWYRQAAGRGLQLLFYSVGIGQISSEVPQNLSASRPQDRQFILSSKKLLLSDSGFYLCAWSVVRNTEAFFGQGTRLTVV.

This chain links TRBV30 with TRBJ2-7, with D tentatively TRBD1 (6 bases). Germline values: CDR1 GTSNPN, CDR2 SVGIG (reference sequence). The CDR3 loop spans 12 amino acids. V lost 1 base and J 6 bases, leaving 10 bases between the germline ends. The DNA for the CDR3 is TGTGCCTGGAGTGCTACAGGGATCGAGCAGTACTTC. Amino acids: CAWSATGIEQYF. Full variable domain (rest looked up from reference TRBV30 and TRBJ2-7): SQTIHQWPATLVQPVGSPLSLECTVEGTSNPNLYWYRQAAGRGLQLLFYSVGIGQISSEVPQNLSASRPQDRQFILSSKKLLLSDSGFYLCAWSATGIEQYFGPGTRLTVT.

This clonotype has just one count. The V gene is TRBV6-5, the J gene TRBJ2-5; 8 bases match TRBD2. Germline CDR1 and CDR2: MNHEY and SVGAGI. The CDR3 contains 15 residues. V was clipped by 2 bases and J by 4 bases; unmatched bases: 6. The CDR3 loop reads CASSYVGRARETQYF. The CDR3 bases are TGTGCCAGCAGTTACGTCGGGAGGGCGAGAGAGACCCAGTACTTC.

This chain joins TRBV12-3 or TRBV12-4 and TRBJ1-1, with D uncertain. The CDR3 runs to 14 residues. Trimming stripped 1 base from V and 1 base from J, with 7 bases between. Written as DNA, the CDR3 is TGTGCCAGCAGTTTAGGGTGGGGGAACACTGAAGCTTTCTTT. This gives the protein CASSLGWGNTEAFF.

J is TRBJ2-1 and V is TRBV29-1; D is undetermined. The CDR3 consists of 14 residues. The germline V gene has CDR1 SQVTM and CDR2 ANQGSEA. V was trimmed by 3 bases and J by 0 bases, leaving 9 bases between them. This chain's CDR3 is CSVDFNGSYNEQFF. Written as DNA, the CDR3 is TGCAGCGTTGATTTCAATGGCTCCTACAATGAGCAGTTCTTC.

The V call is TRBV20-1, the J call TRBJ2-7; TRBD2 matches 7 bases. After removal of 1 base from V and 2 bases from J, the junction contained 8 bases not matched to a gene. The CDR3 is 15 amino acids. Germline V gene data show CDR1 as DFQATT and CDR2 as SNEGSKA (reference sequence). CDR3 sequence reads: CSARAISGLPYEQYF. The CDR3 DNA reads TGCAGTGCTAGAGCGATTAGCGGGCTACCCTACGAGCAGTACTTC.

V gene TRBV20-1 combines with J gene TRBJ2-3; D remains ambiguous. This CDR3 has 13 amino acids. Germline V gene data show CDR1 as DFQATT and CDR2 as SNEGSKA (reference sequence). V was clipped by 3 bases and J by 2 bases, with 9 bases between them. The CDR3 region has the DNA TGCAGTGCTAGCGGGCGACACACAGATACGCAGTATTTT. It encodes CSASGRHTDTQYF.

The chain is built from TRBV29-1 and TRBJ1-1; 10 bases match TRBD1. Germline V CDR1 and CDR2: SQVTM, ANQGSEA. The CDR3 runs to 13 residues. V gave up 6 bases and J gave up 9 bases; unmatched junction bases: 10. DNA of the CDR3: TGCAGCGTAGCCGTGACAGGGGGCGAAAAAGCTTTCTTT. This gives the protein CSVAVTGGEKAFF.